Here is one T cell receptor beta chain with its context. Indicated time point: after neoadjuvant nivolumab, at surgical resection. Some clones are missing from TCRdb's copy, which holds only in-frame ones; the method was immunoSEQ multiplex PCR. The sample carries roughly 25,000 clones, under 30% recorded once. The entry originates in a study of neoadjuvant anti-PD-1 for oral cavity cancer. The CDR3 consists of 16 residues. V lost 3 bases and J lost 9; bases outside the gene matches: 8. Per germline, CDR1 SGHTA and CDR2 FQGTGA. This specimen consisted of tumor tissue, obtained after nivolumab (anti-PD-1) treatment. The TCR originated in a person aged 40 to 85 with oral cavity squamous cell carcinoma. V gene TRBV7-3 combines with J gene TRBJ2-1, with 13 bases fitting TRBD2. This CDR3 reads CASSFPGTSGTSEQFF. DNA for the CDR3: TGTGCCAGCAGCTTCCCGGGGACTAGCGGGACTAGTGAGCAGTTCTTC.